The rows below give T cell receptor beta chains drawn from one sample of a study of PD-L1 blockade in urothelial cancer. Only in-frame clones appear in the TCRdb table, and some are missing; sequencing was by immunoSEQ multiplex PCR. The sample holds 35,000 to 55,000 clones, more than 75% seen once. This sample comprised PBMCs, obtained around atezolizumab (anti-PD-L1) treatment. The receptors derive from a woman aged 60 to 75 with urothelial cancer. Each CDR3 is given with its conserved first and last residue. Fields, in order: V gene, J gene, clone size, CDR3 length, D gene, CDR3 DNA, CDR3 protein. D genes are given only for firm matches. The listing skips clone size in some rows; elsewhere it reads once, few, many or a size class.

V: TRBV5-1
J: TRBJ2-2
size: NA
length: 17
D: NA
DNA: TGCGCCAGCAGCTTGTTTACGGCTAGAACTTCCACCGGGGAGCTGTTTTTT
CDR3: CASSLFTARTSTGELFF

V: TRBV7-8
J: TRBJ2-7
size: few
length: 14
D: NA
DNA: TGTGCCAGCAGCTTGAGACACGGATACTACGAGCAGTACTTC
CDR3: CASSLRHGYYEQYF

V: TRBV2
J: TRBJ1-5
size: NA
length: 14
D: TRBD1
DNA: TGTGCCAGCACCCCGGGACAGGAAGATCAGCCCCAGCATTTT
CDR3: CASTPGQEDQPQHF

V: TRBV7-9
J: TRBJ2-1
size: once
length: 13
D: NA
DNA: TGTGCCAGCAGTTTTTCCAGGGGGGATGAGCAGTTCTTC
CDR3: CASSFSRGDEQFF

V: TRBV7-9
J: TRBJ1-6
size: NA
length: 12
D: NA
DNA: TGTGCCAGCAGCTTAAACTCTTCACCCCTCCACTTT
CDR3: CASSLNSSPLHF

V: TRBV4-3
J: TRBJ2-2
size: NA
length: 13
D: NA
DNA: TGCGCCAGCAGCCAAGAACTTGCCGGGGAGCTGTTTTTT
CDR3: CASSQELAGELFF

V: TRBV7-9
J: TRBJ1-1
size: few
length: 12
D: NA
DNA: TGTGCCAGCAGCTTTGGTGAGAACGAAGCTTTCTTT
CDR3: CASSFGENEAFF

V: TRBV5-6
J: TRBJ1-5
size: NA
length: 17
D: TRBD1
DNA: TGTGCCAGCAGCTTTCGGACAGGGGGGGAGTCGTACCAGCCCCAGCATTTT
CDR3: CASSFRTGGESYQPQHF

V: TRBV2
J: TRBJ2-4
size: NA
length: 16
D: TRBD1
DNA: TGTGCCAGCAGTGAAGTGGCAGGGGGTGTAAAAAACATTCAGTACTTC
CDR3: CASSEVAGGVKNIQYF

V: TRBV18
J: TRBJ2-4
size: NA
length: 12
D: NA
DNA: TGTGCCAGCTCACCAAACGGGGACATTCAGTACTTC
CDR3: CASSPNGDIQYF

V: TRBV14
J: TRBJ2-1
size: NA
length: 17
D: TRBD2
DNA: TGTGCCAGCAGCCAAGATTCTGGAGCGGGGGGGCAAAATGAGCAGTTCTTC
CDR3: CASSQDSGAGGQNEQFF

V: TRBV4-2
J: TRBJ1-2
size: NA
length: 16
D: TRBD1
DNA: TGTGCCAGCAGCCAAGATCCGGACACGAGGGGGCATGGCTACACCTTC
CDR3: CASSQDPDTRGHGYTF

V: TRBV11-2
J: TRBJ2-3
size: NA
length: 15
D: NA
DNA: TGTGCCAGCACCCTCCGCGGGGCTAACACAGATACGCAGTATTTT
CDR3: CASTLRGANTDTQYF